This T cell receptor (beta chain) was obtained from a study of blood T cell repertoires in COVID-19. Germline assignment: CDR1 SGHAT and CDR2 FQNNGV. Unmatched junction bases numbered 8, after V lost 5 bases and J lost 4 bases. CDR3 length equals 14 residues. In the authors' methods: Reference gene primer amplification in the assay estimated nucleated cell counts. Profiling relied on immunoSEQ multiplex PCR, and the TCRdb table lists in-frame clones only, not all of them. Clonal size and the V and J genes are those of that table, whereas D and trimming came from the DNA. The data show around 130,000 clones, around 85% seen once.

Material for sequencing was peripheral blood. This rearrangement joins TRBV11-2 to TRBJ2-7; 7 bases are shared with TRBD1. This TCR was sampled from a woman aged 45-65 years who had recovered from COVID-19. The CDR3 DNA follows: TGTGCCAGCAGCCATCCGGGACAGAGATACGAGCAGTACTTC. Encoded protein: CASSHPGQRYEQYF.